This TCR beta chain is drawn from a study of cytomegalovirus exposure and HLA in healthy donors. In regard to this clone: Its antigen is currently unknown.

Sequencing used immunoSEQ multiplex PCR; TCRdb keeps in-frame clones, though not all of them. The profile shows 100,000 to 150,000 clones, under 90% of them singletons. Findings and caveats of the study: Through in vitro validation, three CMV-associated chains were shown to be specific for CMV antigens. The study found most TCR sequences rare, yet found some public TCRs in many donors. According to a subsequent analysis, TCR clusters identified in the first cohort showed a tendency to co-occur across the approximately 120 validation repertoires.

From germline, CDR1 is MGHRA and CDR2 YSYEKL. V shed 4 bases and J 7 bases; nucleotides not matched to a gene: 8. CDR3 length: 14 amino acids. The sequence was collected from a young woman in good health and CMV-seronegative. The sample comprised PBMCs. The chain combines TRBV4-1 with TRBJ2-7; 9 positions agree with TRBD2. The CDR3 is CASSLRGGAGEQYF. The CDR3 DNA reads TGCGCCAGCAGCCTGCGGGGGGGAGCAGGGGAGCAGTACTTC.